This TCR beta chain emerged from a study of blood T cell repertoires in COVID-19. Cohort assignment relied on participant-reported clinical history. The CDR3 is 14 residues long. V was clipped by 4 bases and J by 9 bases; unmatched bases: 5. From germline, CDR1 is SNHLY and CDR2 FYNNEI. Sequenced by immunoSEQ multiplex PCR; TCRdb stores in-frame clones only, minus some. The table has 200,000 to 250,000 clones, around 84% seen once. The V call is TRBV2, the J call TRBJ2-1; 11 bases map to TRBD1. The clonotype comes from a man in his forties or fifties who had recovered from COVID-19. The sequencing sample was made of PBMCs or T cells enriched from blood (not recorded which). CDR3 region: CASSGTGGWSEQFF. CDR3 sequence (DNA): TGTGCCAGCAGTGGGACAGGGGGCTGGTCTGAGCAGTTCTTC.